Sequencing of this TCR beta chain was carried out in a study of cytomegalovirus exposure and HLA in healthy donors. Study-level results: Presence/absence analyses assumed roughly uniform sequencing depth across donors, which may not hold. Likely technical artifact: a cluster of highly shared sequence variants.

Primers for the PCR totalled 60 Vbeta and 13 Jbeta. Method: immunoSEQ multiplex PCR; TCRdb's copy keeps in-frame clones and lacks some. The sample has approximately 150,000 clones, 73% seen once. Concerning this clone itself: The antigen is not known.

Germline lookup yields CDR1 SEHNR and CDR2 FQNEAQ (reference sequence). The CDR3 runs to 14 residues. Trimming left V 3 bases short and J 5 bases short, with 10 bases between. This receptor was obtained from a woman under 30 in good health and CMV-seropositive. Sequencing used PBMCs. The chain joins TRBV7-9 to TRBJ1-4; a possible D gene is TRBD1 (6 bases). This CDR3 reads CASSFGTLNEKLFF. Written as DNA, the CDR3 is TGTGCCAGCAGCTTCGGGACACTGAATGAAAAACTGTTTTTT.